A selection of T cell receptor beta chains follows, all from one sample in a study of T cell responses to AZD1222 COVID-19 vaccine. Libraries were prepared by immunoSEQ multiplex PCR; TCRdb keeps only in-frame clonotypes and omits some of them. The table includes more than 120,000 clones, around 84% detected once. The sequencing used peripheral blood, collected 28 days after the second AZD1222 dose. The receptors come from an adult who received the AZD1222 COVID-19 vaccine. Each CDR3 is given with its conserved first and last residue.

TRBJ1-5	TRBV19	CASSLITRVDQPQHF
TRBJ1-5	TRBV27	CASSPGTGGGNQPQHF
TRBJ1-5	TRBV10-3	CAISSRGTGDQPQHF
TRBJ1-6	TRBV25-1	CASWDSYSPLHF
TRBJ2-2	TRBV10-3	CAIRTGGDSFLNTGELFF
TRBJ2-1	TRBV10-3	CAISVTDLEQFF
TRBJ1-1	TRBV13	CASSLVRGGHTEAFF
TRBJ2-1	TRBV7-8	CASSPWEGGNEQFF
TRBJ1-3	TRBV12-3/TRBV12-4	CASIPGGGNTIYF
TRBJ1-2	TRBV5-1	CASTPLPSQGQGYTF
TRBJ2-5	TRBV6-2/TRBV6-3	CASSGPGRGGKTQYF
TRBJ2-2	TRBV4-1	CASSQGGTATGELFF
TRBJ2-5	TRBV4-1	CASSQEPSGQETQYF
TRBJ2-2	TRBV14	CASSQGLAVSTTGELFF
TRBJ2-1	TRBV5-1	CASSLERANNEQFF
TRBJ1-2	TRBV10-3	CAINVGYGYTF
TRBJ1-1	TRBV5-4	CASRGGTEAFF
TRBJ2-1	TRBV30	CAWSVGTGVDEQFF
TRBJ2-7	TRBV6-2/TRBV6-3	CASSSTGFTSYEQYF
TRBJ1-1	TRBV9	CASSVGTGQAEAFF
TRBJ2-5	TRBV9	CASSVEATSGYETQYF
TRBJ2-1	TRBV12-5	CASGPPNSGSSYNEQFF
TRBJ2-1	TRBV11-2	CASSSLLIGNEQFF
TRBJ1-2	TRBV7-9	CASSLIGRPVAWGDMGYTF
TRBJ1-1	TRBV3-1/TRBV3-2	CASGQSGGNSEAFF
TRBJ1-3	TRBV28	CASSLIRSGNTIYF
TRBJ1-5	TRBV5-6	CASSKIAHSNQPQHF
TRBJ2-3	TRBV7-6	CASSETPGTSQPGGQYF
TRBJ2-1	TRBV27	CASSLTGTGYNEQFF
-	TRBV19	CASRRTGGTYEQYF
TRBJ2-3	TRBV7-8	CASSLRFSGGLSTDTQYF
TRBJ2-2	TRBV27	CASSLSPSGTGTGELFF
TRBJ1-1	TRBV5-8	CASSFYLNTEAFF
TRBJ1-2	TRBV7-8	CASSLAGRDSASGYYGYTF
TRBJ2-7	TRBV4-2	CASSQDWIGGSSNEQYF
TRBJ2-1	TRBV2	CASSEGDSYNEQFF
TRBJ2-7	TRBV6-6	CATRASGVSYEQYF
TRBJ1-1	TRBV10-2	CASSTLQRLEAFF
TRBJ1-6	TRBV9	CASTRRGGDSPLHF
TRBJ2-7	TRBV5-5	CASRGTAYEQYF
TRBJ1-3	TRBV6-1	CASSGGDAASGNTIYF
TRBJ1-4	TRBV5-4	CASSFPGGEKLFF